The 26 T cell receptor beta chains below come from one sample, sequenced in a study of blood T cell repertoires in COVID-19. Sequencing used immunoSEQ multiplex PCR; TCRdb keeps in-frame clones, though not all of them. This sample yields 90,000 to 140,000 clones, of which around 76% are seen a single time; 15% to 20% belongs to the top ten. Sequencing input: peripheral blood. The receptors come from a woman aged 70 to 79 with acute or convalescent COVID-19.

This clone was seen just once. DNA of the CDR3: TGCGCCAGCAGCCAGTCCCGGGACAGCTATGGCTACACCTTC. Amino acids: CASSQSRDSYGYTF. The chain joins TRBV4-3 to TRBJ1-2; 7 bases are a match to TRBD1. Unmatched junction bases numbered 5, after V lost 3 bases and J lost 4 bases. CDR1 and CDR2 (germline): LGHNA, YSLEER. The CDR3 is 14 residues long.

The rearrangement uses TRBV11-2 and TRBJ2-1; a weak D match, TRBD2 (6 bases). This CDR3 is 17 amino acids long. In germline, CDR1 is SGHAT, CDR2 FQNNGV. Trimming pared 0 bases from V and 2 bases from J, leaving 14 bases between. Here the CDR3 reads CASSLDLRRGAYNEQFF. DNA for the CDR3: TGTGCCAGCAGCTTAGATCTGAGGAGGGGAGCCTACAATGAGCAGTTCTTC. The variable domain in full, with the rest retrieved from reference TRBV11-2 and TRBJ2-1, is EAGVAQSPRYKIIEKRQSVAFWCNPISGHATLYWYQQILGQGPKLLIQFQNNGVVDDSQLPKDRFSAERLKGVDSTLKIQPAKLEDSAVYLCASSLDLRRGAYNEQFFGPGTRLTVL.

The chain recombines TRBV4-3 with TRBJ1-5, with 7 positions matching TRBD1. The CDR3 contains 16 residues. Germline V lookup: CDR1 LGHNA, CDR2 YSLEER. J lost 4 bases, V lost 0 bases, and 6 bases had no gene match. This chain's CDR3 is CASSQDWDSRNQPQHF. CDR3 nucleotide sequence: TGCGCCAGCAGCCAAGATTGGGACAGTAGAAATCAGCCCCAGCATTTT.

The chain has TRBV27 and TRBJ2-2; D remains unclear. The CDR3 sequence is 13 residues long. In germline, CDR1 is MNHEY, CDR2 SMNVEV (reference sequence). Trimming stripped 7 bases from V and 7 bases from J, with 13 bases between. The CDR3 is CASKPGRYGELFF. The CDR3 DNA is TGTGCCAGCAAGCCAGGTCGATACGGGGAGCTGTTTTTT.

The chain is built from TRBV7-2 and TRBJ2-7; 11 positions agree with TRBD2. Germline V CDR1 and CDR2: SGHTA, FQGNSA. The CDR3 totals 16 residues. J lost 3 bases, V lost 1 base, and 5 bases had no gene match. The CDR3 loop reads CASSLVGLAGGYEQYF. As DNA, the CDR3 is TGTGCCAGCAGCTTAGTGGGTCTAGCGGGGGGCTACGAGCAGTACTTC.

The chain uses TRBV27 and TRBJ2-1; 14 nucleotides match TRBD2. The CDR3 totals 24 residues. Germline values: CDR1 MNHEY, CDR2 SMNVEV (reference sequence). Trimming cost V 1 base and J 0 bases; bases outside gene matches: 20. Here the CDR3 reads CASSLFFRVERTSGGRSSYNEQFF. In nucleotides, the CDR3 is TGTGCCAGCAGTTTATTCTTTCGGGTTGAGAGGACTAGCGGGGGGCGAAGCTCCTACAATGAGCAGTTCTTC.

This clone was observed a single time. Other DNA sequences in the same sample also yield this CDR3. The chain combines TRBV28 with TRBJ1-1; TRBD1 aligns across 8 bases. The CDR3 is 15 amino acids. V lost 1 base, J lost 5 bases, and 6 bases stayed unmatched. Germline assignment: CDR1 MDHEN and CDR2 SYDVKM. The CDR3 bases are TGTGCCAGCAGTTTATTGGACAGGGTGAGGACTGAAGCTTTCTTT. This gives the protein CASSLLDRVRTEAFF.

The V and J genes are TRBV30 and TRBJ1-3; D is unclear. This CDR3 is 13 amino acids long. In germline, CDR1 is GTSNPN, CDR2 SVGIG (reference sequence). V was trimmed by 2 bases and J by 3 bases, leaving 8 bases between them. The CDR3 region has the DNA TGTGCCTGGAGTCGGGGAAATGGAAACACCATATATTTT. Its protein is CAWSRGNGNTIYF.

The CDR3: CASSFPQEGGDEKLFF. The CDR3 nucleotides are TGTGCCAGCAGTTTCCCCCAGGAAGGGGGCGATGAAAAACTGTTTTTT. This chain uses TRBV28 with TRBJ1-4; 7 bases fit TRBD1. This CDR3 spans 16 amino acids. J was trimmed by 6 bases and V by 3 bases; bases with no gene match: 10. Germline assignment: CDR1 MDHEN and CDR2 SYDVKM.

As DNA, the CDR3 is TGTGCTAGTGGTTTGGTACCCGGCATGACAGGGGCCAACGTCCTGACTTTC. It yields the protein CASGLVPGMTGANVLTF. This chain uses TRBV12-5 with TRBJ2-6; D ambiguous. Deletions cut 0 bases from V and 4 bases from J, with 13 bases between. Germline CDR1 and CDR2: LGHNT and FRNRAP. The CDR3 has 17 amino acids.

The chain is built from TRBV29-1 and TRBJ2-7, with TRBD1 matching 10 bases. The ends lost 5 bases at V and 2 bases at J; junction bases unmatched: 9. Germline CDR1 SQVTM, CDR2 ANQGSEA. This CDR3 spans 15 amino acids. CDR3 coding DNA: TGCAGCGTTCTGTCCGGGACAGGGGATCCCTACGAGCAGTACTTC. Translated: CSVLSGTGDPYEQYF.

The V call is TRBV10-3, the J call TRBJ2-2; 7 nucleotides match TRBD2. The CDR3 runs to 14 residues. CDR1 ENHRY and CDR2 SYGVKD come from the germline V gene. V shed 11 bases, J shed 4 bases, and the junction held 10 bases outside the gene matches. The DNA for the CDR3 is TGTGCCGACCACTGGCTAGCGGTCACCGGGGAGCTGTTTTTT. Translated: CADHWLAVTGELFF.

The chain employs TRBV6-5 and TRBJ1-2; 7 bases are a match to TRBD1. V gave up 0 bases and J gave up 2 bases; unmatched junction bases: 0. CDR3 length: 14 amino acids. Germline V CDR1 and CDR2: MNHEY, SVGAGI. This CDR3 reads CASSYSGQNYGYTF. The CDR3 nucleotides are TGTGCCAGCAGTTACTCGGGACAGAACTATGGCTACACCTTC.

This chain joins TRBV30 and TRBJ1-1; D gene uncertain. The CDR3 runs 12 residues. The ends were cut back, 8 bases at V and 4 bases at J, with 14 bases in the middle. Germline lookup yields CDR1 GTSNPN and CDR2 SVGIG (reference sequence). Here the CDR3 reads CATESRGTEAFF. The CDR3 bases are TGTGCCACAGAATCGCGGGGCACTGAAGCTTTCTTT.

The chain carries TRBV5-1 and TRBJ2-7; 12 nucleotides align to TRBD1. The CDR3 length is 17 residues. Losses at the gene ends were 2 bases for V and 2 bases for J; bases not matched to a gene: 8. In germline, CDR1 is SGHRS, CDR2 YFSETQ. CDR3 coding DNA: TGCGCCAGCAGCTTTGGGACAGGGGGCGCGGGCGCCTACGAGCAGTACTTC. It codes for CASSFGTGGAGAYEQYF.

This clone came up once. Written as DNA, the CDR3 is TGTGCCTCGGACACGAGCAAGAACACTGAAGCTTTCTTT. This translates into CASDTSKNTEAFF. This chain joins TRBV19 and TRBJ1-1; perhaps TRBD1 as D (5 bases). The CDR3 spans 13 residues. V lost 11 bases and J lost 1, with 14 bases in between. Germline CDR1 and CDR2: LNHDA and SQIVND (reference sequence). Full variable domain (remainder filled in from reference TRBV19 and TRBJ1-1): DGGITQSPKYLFRKEGQNVTLSCEQNLNHDAMYWYRQDPGQGLRLIYYSQIVNDFQKGDIAEGYSVSREKKESFPLTVTSAQKNPTAFYLCASDTSKNTEAFFGQGTRLTVV.

There are a few counts of this clone. The rearrangement uses TRBV7-2 and TRBJ1-2; D may be TRBD1 (6 bases). CDR1 is SGHTA, CDR2 FQGNSA, per germline. The CDR3 covers 12 residues. The germline V and J ends were trimmed by 5 bases and 6 bases, with 10 bases remaining between them. The CDR3 loop reads CASSPRTDGYTF. The CDR3 DNA reads as TGTGCCAGCAGCCCGAGGACAGATGGCTACACCTTC.

The rearrangement joins TRBV19 to TRBJ1-4; D is undetermined. This CDR3 is 14 amino acids long. V gave up 3 bases and J gave up 4 bases, with 9 bases separating them. Germline CDR1 and CDR2: LNHDA and SQIVND (reference sequence). The CDR3 coding sequence is TGTGCCAGTAGTATGGGCAGCCTTAATGAAAAACTGTTTTTT. Its translation: CASSMGSLNEKLFF.

The J gene is TRBJ2-1, the V gene TRBV5-4, with TRBD2 identical over 7 bases. After removal of 4 bases from V and 1 base from J, the junction contained 11 bases not matched to a gene. Germline assignment: CDR1 SGHNT and CDR2 YYREEE (reference sequence). This CDR3 is built from 17 residues. The CDR3: CASSPLLGGKSYNEQFF. The CDR3 nucleotides are TGTGCCAGCAGCCCGCTTTTGGGGGGGAAATCCTACAATGAGCAGTTCTTC.

V usage is TRBV27 and J usage is TRBJ2-2; D ambiguous. The V gene's germline CDR1 is MNHEY and CDR2 SMNVEV (reference sequence). Trimming stripped 2 bases from V and 4 bases from J, with 8 bases between. The CDR3 runs 14 residues. The CDR3 here is CASSLPGSTGELFF. The CDR3 DNA reads TGTGCCAGCAGTTTACCGGGTTCCACCGGGGAGCTGTTTTTT.

The genes are TRBV28 and TRBJ2-2, with D possibly matching TRBD1 (6 bases). The germline V gene encodes CDR1 MDHEN and CDR2 SYDVKM. This CDR3 has 18 residues. V lost 1 base to trimming and J lost 0 bases, with 15 bases between them. CDR3 nucleotide sequence: TGTGCCAGCAGTTTATCACAGGGAGTCCCCACGAACACCGGGGAGCTGTTTTTT. Translated, it gives CASSLSQGVPTNTGELFF.

J is TRBJ1-1 and V is TRBV4-1; TRBD1 agrees at 8 bases. The CDR3 covers 16 residues. J was trimmed by 3 bases and V by 3 bases; bases with no gene match: 9. In germline, CDR1 is MGHRA, CDR2 YSYEKL. The chain's CDR3 is CASSHSGTGPDTEAFF. CDR3 bases: TGCGCCAGCAGCCATTCCGGGACAGGCCCTGACACTGAAGCTTTCTTT.

The CDR3 bases are TGTGCCATCCGGGACAACGGCAATGAGCAGTTCTTC. Translation gives CAIRDNGNEQFF. The rearrangement joins TRBV10-3 to TRBJ2-1, with D possibly being TRBD1 (6 bases). In germline, CDR1 is ENHRY, CDR2 SYGVKD. Trimming shortened V by 8 bases and J by 6 bases, and 11 bases separated the two germline ends. This CDR3 contains 12 residues.

This chain uses TRBV11-2 with TRBJ2-7; 10 bases are shared with TRBD1. CDR1 is SGHAT and CDR2 is FQNNGV in the germline V gene. V was pared by 3 bases and J by 2 bases, with 1 base of the junction left unmatched. This CDR3 has 14 amino acids. DNA for the CDR3: TGTGCCAGCAGCTTGGGACAGGGGCCCTACGAGCAGTACTTC. Translating gives CASSLGQGPYEQYF.

The V gene is TRBV10-2, the J gene TRBJ2-1; 12 positions match TRBD2. Germline V CDR1 and CDR2: WSHSY, SAAADI. The CDR3 contains 17 residues. Losses at the gene ends were 2 bases for V and 9 bases for J; bases not matched to a gene: 11. This CDR3 reads CASSELALAGGHSEQFF. CDR3 in DNA: TGCGCCAGCAGTGAGCTAGCCCTAGCGGGGGGGCATAGTGAGCAGTTCTTC.

The chain employs TRBV19 and TRBJ2-1, with D perhaps matching TRBD1 (6 bases). The V gene's germline CDR1 is LNHDA and CDR2 SQIVND (reference sequence). The CDR3 spans 14 residues. V dropped 1 base and J dropped 3 bases, with 7 bases sitting between them. CDR3 bases: TGTGCCAGTAGTATAGGGACAGACTACAATGAGCAGTTCTTC. Translating it yields CASSIGTDYNEQFF.